The 26 T cell receptor beta chains listed next were all sequenced from one sample in a study of regulatory T cells in long-lasting Graves disease. The authors built TCR beta libraries using iRepertoire HTBI primers and Arm-PCR of CDR3 regions. TCRdb itself ran the multiplex PCR reads through MiXCR, one entry per CDR3 protein. The sample lists 350,000 to 500,000 distinct CDR3 sequences, roughly 15% occurring once. Time point here: newly diagnosed GD, antithyroid drugs for less than 3 months. RNA extracted from PBMCs served as the sequencing template. These data also formed part of another study, on T cells in Graves' hyperthyroidism and ophthalmopathy.

The sequencing here drew on peripheral blood mononuclear cells (PBMCs), taken at new diagnosis, from a patient treated with antithyroid drugs. The receptor set was obtained from a woman in her twenties or thirties with Graves disease.

The sample holds many counts of this clonotype. The V gene is TRBV28, the J gene TRBJ1-1; 8 bases are shared with TRBD1. Germline CDR1 and CDR2: MDHEN and SYDVKM. V shed 6 bases and J 1 base; nucleotides not matched to a gene: 19. The CDR3 length is 19 residues. CDR3 region: CASRTNARRGTGRNTEAFF. In nucleotides, the CDR3 is TGTGCCAGCAGGACGAATGCCCGCCGCGGGACAGGCCGGAACACTGAAGCTTTCTTT. The full variable domain, in which reference TRBV28 and TRBJ1-1 provide the parts outside the CDR3, is DVKVTQSSRYLVKRTGEKVFLECVQDMDHENMFWYRQDPGLGLRLIYFSYDVKMKEKGDIPEGYSVSREKKERFSLILESASTNQTSMYLCASRTNARRGTGRNTEAFFGQGTRLTVV.

This clonotype occurred many times. The chain couples TRBV7-8 to TRBJ2-5; D not certain. CDR1 SGHVS and CDR2 FQNEAQ come from the germline V gene. The CDR3 length is 14 residues. The germline V and J ends were trimmed by 1 base and 0 bases, with 6 bases remaining between them. CDR3 amino acids: CASSLGYNQETQYF. The CDR3 DNA sequence: TGTGCCAGCAGCTTAGGATACAACCAAGAGACCCAGTACTTC. Combining the CDR3 with reference TRBV7-8 and TRBJ2-5 gives the whole variable domain GAGVSQSPRYKVAKRGQDVALRCDPISGHVSLFWYQQALGQGPEFLTYFQNEAQLDKSGLPSDRFFAERPEGSVSTLKIQRTQQEDSAVYLCASSLGYNQETQYFGPGTRLLVL.

Of note for this clonotype: A far more abundant clone sits one base away, making this likely a read error. V is TRBV11-2 and J is TRBJ2-1; TRBD2 matches 12 bases. Germline CDR1 SGHAT, CDR2 FQNNGV. The CDR3 contains 17 residues. V gave up 7 bases and J gave up 2 bases; unmatched junction bases: 9. The CDR3: CASTTTSGRPPYNEQFF. CDR3 DNA sequence: TGTGCCAGCACCACGACTAGCGGGAGACCCCCCTACAATGAGCAGTTCTTC.

This clonotype has a count of ten or more. CDR3 amino acids: CAWSVGYSLHGAFF. The CDR3 coding sequence is TGTGCCTGGAGTGTCGGGTACAGCCTCCATGGAGCTTTCTTT. This rearrangement joins TRBV30 to TRBJ1-1; D gene uncertain. CDR3 length equals 14 residues. CDR1 and CDR2 from the germline V gene are GTSNPN and SVGIG (reference sequence). The V gene lost 0 bases and the J gene lost 10 bases, with 18 bases spanning the gap.

This sequence joins TRBV27 and TRBJ1-1; no clear D. The V and J ends lost 2 bases and 1 base respectively, with 17 bases between them. Germline V gene sequence: CDR1 MNHEY, CDR2 SMNVEV (reference sequence). The CDR3 is 17 residues long. As DNA, the CDR3 is TGTGCCAGCAGTTTACGTCCGGGTCTTTGGCAGAACACTGAAGCTTTCTTT. Translated, it gives CASSLRPGLWQNTEAFF.

This clonotype was observed many times. The CDR3 loop reads CASFGTSGKNEQFF. The CDR3 coding sequence is TGTGCCAGCTTCGGGACTAGCGGGAAAAATGAGCAGTTCTTC. The chain has TRBV18 and TRBJ2-1; 13 positions agree with TRBD2. After removal of 7 bases from V and 7 bases from J, the junction contained 4 bases not matched to a gene. The CDR3 covers 14 residues. Germline V lookup: CDR1 KGHSH, CDR2 LQKENI.

This clonotype came up many times. The chain is built from TRBV3-1 and TRBJ2-1; 8 bases agree with TRBD2. Germline CDR1 reads LGHDT; CDR2 reads YNNKEL (reference sequence). V was clipped by 1 base and J by 0 bases; unmatched bases: 5. The CDR3 is 17 residues long. Written as DNA, the CDR3 is TGTGCCAGCAGCCAAGGCTTAGCGGGGAGCTCCTACAATGAGCAGTTCTTC. Translated, it gives CASSQGLAGSSYNEQFF.

This clonotype was picked up many times. The chain employs TRBV30 and TRBJ2-1; possibly TRBD1 for D (6 bases). Germline lookup yields CDR1 GTSNPN and CDR2 SVGIG (reference sequence). Trimming left V 8 bases short and J 6 bases short, with 14 bases between. This CDR3 spans 12 amino acids. The CDR3 loop is CALTGRVNEQFF. The CDR3 DNA follows: TGTGCCCTGACAGGTCGGGTCAATGAGCAGTTCTTC.

At least ten counts were recorded for this clonotype. V gene TRBV2 combines with J gene TRBJ2-7, with 7 bases matching TRBD1. The V gene's germline CDR1 is SNHLY and CDR2 FYNNEI. The junction had 10 bases not matched to a gene; V was cut back by 6 bases and J by 5 bases. This CDR3 is 14 amino acids long. The CDR3 DNA reads TGTGCCAGCAGGTTCTCCGGGACAGTCGACGAGCAGTACTTC. It specifies CASRFSGTVDEQYF.

This clonotype was seen repeatedly, ten times or more. DNA of the CDR3: TGCAGTGGTACAGGGAAGAGCAATCAGCCCCAGCATTTT. Translating gives CSGTGKSNQPQHF. The chain uses TRBV20-1 and TRBJ1-5, with a weak D call TRBD1 (6 bases). The V end was cut by 7 bases, the J end by 1 base, with 11 bases between. This CDR3 contains 13 residues. Germline V gene lookup returns CDR1 DFQATT and CDR2 SNEGSKA (reference sequence).

This clonotype was picked up many times. This rearrangement joins TRBV7-9 to TRBJ2-5, with TRBD1 matching 8 bases. From germline, CDR1 is SEHNR and CDR2 FQNEAQ (reference sequence). The CDR3 runs 12 residues. V gave up 8 bases and J gave up 7 bases; unmatched junction bases: 6. The CDR3 region is CASVRGPGTQYF. For the CDR3, the DNA is TGTGCCAGCGTCAGGGGGCCGGGGACCCAGTACTTC.

The V gene is TRBV6-2 or TRBV6-3, the J gene TRBJ1-1, with D tentatively TRBD1 (5 bases). This CDR3 has 13 residues. Germline lookup yields CDR1 MNHEY and CDR2 SVGEGT. Trimming left V 2 bases short and J 5 bases short, with 9 bases between. The CDR3 DNA reads as TGTGCCAGCAGTTACACCAGGGAAACTGAAGCTTTCTTT. Its protein product is CASSYTRETEAFF.

This clonotype has at least ten counts. This chain links TRBV11-2 with TRBJ2-7; no firm D call. The germline V and J ends were trimmed by 2 bases and 5 bases, with 7 bases remaining between them. Germline V gene sequence: CDR1 SGHAT, CDR2 FQNNGV. The length of the CDR3 is 12 residues. The CDR3 region has the DNA TGTGCCAGCAGCTTACGAAGGGACGAGCAGTACTTC. Its protein product is CASSLRRDEQYF.

This clonotype was found many times. The rearrangement joins TRBV6-1 to TRBJ2-3, with 7 bases that match TRBD1. The CDR3 spans 17 residues. V lost 5 bases and J lost 3; bases outside the gene matches: 14. Germline lookup yields CDR1 MNHNS and CDR2 SASEGT. CDR3 bases: TGTGCCAGCAGTCCAAACGCCGCCGCAGGGGGAACAGATACGCAGTATTTT. Amino acids: CASSPNAAAGGTDTQYF.

The sample holds many counts of this clonotype. This chain links TRBV12-3 or TRBV12-4 with TRBJ1-1, with a possible D match to TRBD1 (5 bases). CDR3 length: 17 residues. Deletions cut 7 bases from V and 0 bases from J, with 21 bases between. CDR3 in amino acids: CASMQFVGRDLNTEAFF. The CDR3 DNA sequence: TGTGCCAGCATGCAGTTTGTAGGCAGGGACTTGAACACTGAAGCTTTCTTT.

This clonotype was observed many times. The chain uses TRBV7-8 and TRBJ2-1; D remains ambiguous. The J call may be incorrect, as the DNA end agrees better with TRBJ2-5. The CDR3 runs 17 residues. Germline V gene lookup returns CDR1 SGHVS and CDR2 FQNEAQ. CDR3 residues: CASSLVIWLRAQETQYF. The CDR3 DNA sequence: TGTGCCAGCAGCTTAGTCATCTGGCTTCGGGCCCAAGAGACCCAGTACTTC.

This clonotype was counted only a few times. The chain employs TRBV19 and TRBJ1-2; D gene uncertain. V gave up 5 bases and J gave up 1 base, with 11 bases separating them. Per germline, CDR1 LNHDA and CDR2 SQIVND (reference sequence). This CDR3 comprises 14 residues. CDR3 DNA: TGTGCCAGTAGTCTTCGGAACCTTAACTATGGCTACACCTTC. Protein: CASSLRNLNYGYTF.

Many counts were recorded for this clonotype. A read error may account for a junction end that differs from germline. The CDR3 bases are TGTGCCAGCAGTGAGTCCGGAAATCAGGGCTACACCTTC. Amino acid sequence: CASSESGNQGYTF. The rearrangement links TRBV10-2 to TRBJ1-2, with unresolved D. From germline, CDR1 is WSHSY and CDR2 SAAADI. The CDR3 totals 13 residues.

J is TRBJ1-1 and V is TRBV6-5; 9 bases are a match to TRBD1. The CDR3 contains 14 residues. The trim removed 2 bases at V and 4 bases at J, leaving 2 bases unmatched. Germline CDR1 MNHEY, CDR2 SVGAGI. The chain's CDR3 is CASSYQTGGTEAFF. The CDR3 coding sequence is TGTGCCAGCAGTTACCAGACAGGGGGCACTGAAGCTTTCTTT.

This clonotype came up many times. The chain combines TRBV28 with TRBJ2-7; D not resolved. This CDR3 is 14 amino acids long. V shed 6 bases and J shed 6 bases, with 18 bases lying between them. CDR1 is MDHEN and CDR2 is SYDVKM in the germline V gene. The CDR3 protein is CASSPVATSPEQYF. The DNA for the CDR3 is TGTGCCAGCAGCCCCGTGGCCACGAGCCCCGAGCAGTACTTC.

The chain recombines TRBV20-1 with TRBJ2-1; 11 positions agree with TRBD2. Looked up from germline, CDR1 is DFQATT and CDR2 is SNEGSKA (reference sequence). V trimming: 5 bases; J trimming: 7 bases; junction bases outside the gene matches: 13. There are 16 residues in the CDR3. This chain's CDR3 is CSAYPVAGGPRNEQFF. The DNA of the CDR3 is TGCAGTGCTTACCCCGTAGCGGGAGGGCCCCGTAATGAGCAGTTCTTC.

This clonotype was picked up many times. The chain joins TRBV6-1 to TRBJ1-4; D is ambiguous. V gave up 3 bases and J gave up 4 bases, with 9 bases separating them. The germline V gene has CDR1 MNHNS and CDR2 SASEGT. The CDR3 spans 14 residues. This CDR3 is CASSEANYNEKLFF. CDR3 nucleotides: TGTGCCAGCAGTGAGGCCAACTATAATGAAAAACTGTTTTTT.

This clonotype was seen repeatedly, ten times or more. V gene TRBV10-3 combines with J gene TRBJ2-5; D tentatively reads TRBD1 or TRBD2 (6 bases each). This CDR3 spans 16 amino acids. Trimming removed 5 bases from V and 6 bases from J, with 22 bases in between. Germline CDR1 reads ENHRY; CDR2 reads SYGVKD. The CDR3 spells CAISTVGGTAWQTQYF. In nucleotides, the CDR3 is TGTGCCATCAGTACGGTAGGGGGGACCGCGTGGCAGACCCAGTACTTC.

This clonotype was picked up many times. This sequence joins TRBV18 and TRBJ1-2; D might be TRBD1 (6 bases). Trimming left V 0 bases short and J 8 bases short, with 10 bases between. The CDR3 totals 13 residues. Germline CDR1 is KGHSH and CDR2 is LQKENI. The CDR3 loop is CASSPPGQFGYTF. CDR3 DNA sequence: TGTGCCAGCTCACCACCCGGACAGTTCGGCTACACCTTC.

Worth noting for this clonotype: A much larger clone differs from this one at a single base, so this may be a read error. The gene calls are TRBV11-2 and TRBJ2-1; 15 nucleotides line up with TRBD2. The J call may be incorrect, as the DNA end agrees better with TRBJ2-5. In germline, CDR1 is SGHAT, CDR2 FQNNGV. This CDR3 comprises 17 residues. The CDR3 spells CASSVTRGTSGRETQYF. DNA of the CDR3: TGTGCCAGCAGTGTCACCCGCGGGACTAGCGGGAGGGAGACCCAGTACTTC.

V usage is TRBV7-2 and J usage is TRBJ2-2; D remains unclear. V was cut by 5 bases and J by 7 bases, with 14 bases left in between. Germline values: CDR1 SGHTA, CDR2 FQGNSA. The CDR3 consists of 14 residues. The CDR3 spells CASSASRVGGELFF. The CDR3 DNA reads TGTGCCAGCAGCGCATCTAGGGTGGGCGGGGAGCTGTTTTTT.